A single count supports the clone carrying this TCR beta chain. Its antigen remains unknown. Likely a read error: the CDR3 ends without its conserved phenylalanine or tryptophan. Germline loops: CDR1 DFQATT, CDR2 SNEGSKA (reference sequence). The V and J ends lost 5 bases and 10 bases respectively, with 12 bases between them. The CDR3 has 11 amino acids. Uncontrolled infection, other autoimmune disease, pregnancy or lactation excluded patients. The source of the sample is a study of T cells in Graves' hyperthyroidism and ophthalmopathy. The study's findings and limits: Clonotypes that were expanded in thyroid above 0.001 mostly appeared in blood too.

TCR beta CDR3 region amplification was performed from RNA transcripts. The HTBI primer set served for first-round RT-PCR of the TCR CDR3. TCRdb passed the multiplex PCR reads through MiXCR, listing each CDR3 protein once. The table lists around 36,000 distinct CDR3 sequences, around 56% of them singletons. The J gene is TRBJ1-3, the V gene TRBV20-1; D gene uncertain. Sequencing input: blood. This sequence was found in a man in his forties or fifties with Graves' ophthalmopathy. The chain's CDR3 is CSAPQEETIYS. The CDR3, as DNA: TGCAGTGCTCCTCAGGAAGAGACCATATATTCT.